Sequencing of this T cell receptor beta chain was carried out in a study of T cells after yellow fever vaccination. General study results and limits: A weaker secondary response peaked on day 5, the primary on day 15. The booster response re-showed most primary clones: 96% CD4, 88% CD8. A limited proportion of clonotypes was detected within both the CD4 and CD8 compartments.

TCRdb re-derived calls from the 5' RACE reads in MiXCR, one entry per CDR3 protein. The sample lists 240,000 or so distinct CDR3 sequences; 6.9% were seen once. This CDR3 is 13 amino acids long. Germline V CDR1 and CDR2: KGHDR, SFDVKD. Deletions cut 3 bases from V and 5 bases from J, with 6 bases between. This clonotype was recorded a few times. Antigen: not known. The specimen was CD4+ T cells sorted from PBMCs, collected 15 days after the yellow fever booster vaccination. The receptor was isolated from a man younger than 45 who received the YFV17D yellow fever vaccine. The chain employs TRBV24-1 and TRBJ2-2, with no clear D. The CDR3: CATSDRWTGELFF. CDR3 DNA sequence: TGTGCCACCAGTGATCGGTGGACCGGGGAGCTGTTTTTT.